This TCR beta chain was obtained from a study of blood T cell repertoires in COVID-19. Cohort assignment relied on participant-reported clinical history. Measured with immunoSEQ multiplex PCR; TCRdb has only the in-frame clones, and not every one. The data contain about 280,000 clones, around 91% of them singletons. Germline lookup yields CDR1 SGHAT and CDR2 FQNNGV. The length of the CDR3 is 15 residues. V dropped 3 bases and J dropped 8; count of bases not matched to a gene: 9. The source of this sequence is a woman aged 18-29 years with acute COVID-19. Sequencing was done on a sample of PBMCs or T cells enriched from blood (not recorded which). The gene calls are TRBV11-2 and TRBJ2-2; 7 bases are shared with TRBD2. CDR3 nucleotide sequence: TGTGCCAGCAGCTTCGGGGGGAGGAAAAGTGGGGAGCTGTTTTTT. Translation gives CASSFGGRKSGELFF.